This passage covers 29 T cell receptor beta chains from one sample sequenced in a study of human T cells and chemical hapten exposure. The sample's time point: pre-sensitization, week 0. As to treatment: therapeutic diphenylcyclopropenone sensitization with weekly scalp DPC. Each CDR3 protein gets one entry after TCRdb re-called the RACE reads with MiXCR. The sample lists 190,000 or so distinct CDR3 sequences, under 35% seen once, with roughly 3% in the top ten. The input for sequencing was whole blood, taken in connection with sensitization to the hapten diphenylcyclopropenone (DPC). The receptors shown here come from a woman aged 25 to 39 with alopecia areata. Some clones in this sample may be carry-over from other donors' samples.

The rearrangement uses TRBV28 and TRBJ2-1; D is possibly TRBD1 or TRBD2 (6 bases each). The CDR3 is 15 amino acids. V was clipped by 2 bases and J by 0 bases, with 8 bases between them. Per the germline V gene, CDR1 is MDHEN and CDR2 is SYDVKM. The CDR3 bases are TGTGCCAGCAGTTTACGGGGGCTCTCCTACAATGAGCAGTTCTTC. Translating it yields CASSLRGLSYNEQFF.

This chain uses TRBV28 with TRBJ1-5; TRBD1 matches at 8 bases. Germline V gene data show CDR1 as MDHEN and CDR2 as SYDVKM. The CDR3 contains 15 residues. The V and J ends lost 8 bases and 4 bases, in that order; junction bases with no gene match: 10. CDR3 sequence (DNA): TGTGCCAGCGGATCGACAGGGGAGCGGAATCAGCCCCAGCATTTT. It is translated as CASGSTGERNQPQHF.

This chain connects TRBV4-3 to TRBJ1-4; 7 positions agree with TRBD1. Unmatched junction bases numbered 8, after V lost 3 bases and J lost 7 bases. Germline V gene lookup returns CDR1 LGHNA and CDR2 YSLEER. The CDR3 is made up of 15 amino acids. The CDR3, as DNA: TGCGCCAGCAGCCAGGAGGGGGCTACCCGTGAAAAACTGTTTTTT. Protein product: CASSQEGATREKLFF.

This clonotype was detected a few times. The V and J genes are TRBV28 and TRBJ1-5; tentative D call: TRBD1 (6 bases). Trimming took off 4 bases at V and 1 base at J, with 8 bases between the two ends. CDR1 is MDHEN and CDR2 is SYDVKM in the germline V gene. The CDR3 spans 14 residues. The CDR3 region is CASSSQGSNQPQHF. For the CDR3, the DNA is TGTGCCAGCAGTTCTCAGGGGAGCAATCAGCCCCAGCATTTT.

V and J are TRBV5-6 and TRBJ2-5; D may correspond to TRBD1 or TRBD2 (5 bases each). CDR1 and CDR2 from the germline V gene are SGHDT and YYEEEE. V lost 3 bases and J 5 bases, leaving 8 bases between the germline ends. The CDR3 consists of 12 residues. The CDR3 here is CASSWGSETQYF. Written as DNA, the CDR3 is TGTGCCAGCAGCTGGGGGAGCGAGACCCAGTACTTC.

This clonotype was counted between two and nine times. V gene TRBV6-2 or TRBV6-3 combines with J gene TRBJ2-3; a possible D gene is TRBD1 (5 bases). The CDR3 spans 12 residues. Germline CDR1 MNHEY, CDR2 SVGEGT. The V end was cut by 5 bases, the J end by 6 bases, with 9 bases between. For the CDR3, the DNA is TGTGCCAGCAGTCAAGCAGGGGATACGCAGTATTTT. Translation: CASSQAGDTQYF.

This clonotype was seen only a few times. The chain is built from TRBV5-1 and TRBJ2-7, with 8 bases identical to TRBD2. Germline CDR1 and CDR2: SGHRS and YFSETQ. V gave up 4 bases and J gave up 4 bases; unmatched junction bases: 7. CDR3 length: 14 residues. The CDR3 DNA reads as TGCGCCAGCAGCCCGCTTGGCGGGAGGTACGAGCAGTACTTC. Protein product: CASSPLGGRYEQYF.

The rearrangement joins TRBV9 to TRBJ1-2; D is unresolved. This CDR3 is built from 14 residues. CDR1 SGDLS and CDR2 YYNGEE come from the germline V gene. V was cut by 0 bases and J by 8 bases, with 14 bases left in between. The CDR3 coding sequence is TGTGCCAGCAGCGTAGGCGTGGAGGCCGGCGGCTACACCTTC. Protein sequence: CASSVGVEAGGYTF.

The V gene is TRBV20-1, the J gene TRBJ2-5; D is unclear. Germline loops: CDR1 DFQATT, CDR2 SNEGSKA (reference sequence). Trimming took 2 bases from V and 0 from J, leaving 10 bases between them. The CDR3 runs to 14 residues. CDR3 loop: CSARPQEYQETQYF. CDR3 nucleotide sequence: TGCAGTGCTAGACCACAAGAATACCAAGAGACCCAGTACTTC.

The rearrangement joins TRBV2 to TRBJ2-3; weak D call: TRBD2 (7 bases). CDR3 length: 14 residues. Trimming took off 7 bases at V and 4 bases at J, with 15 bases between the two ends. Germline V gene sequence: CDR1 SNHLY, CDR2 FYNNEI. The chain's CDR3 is CASTLGGGPDTQYF. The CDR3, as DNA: TGTGCCAGCACCTTAGGGGGGGGCCCAGATACGCAGTATTTT.

CDR3 protein: CSARPARFPDTQYF. The CDR3 nucleotides are TGCAGTGCTAGACCGGCGCGATTTCCAGATACGCAGTATTTT. V gene TRBV20-1 combines with J gene TRBJ2-3; D is ambiguous. Trimming left V 2 bases short and J 4 bases short, with 13 bases between. CDR3 length equals 14 residues. Germline V lookup: CDR1 DFQATT, CDR2 SNEGSKA (reference sequence).

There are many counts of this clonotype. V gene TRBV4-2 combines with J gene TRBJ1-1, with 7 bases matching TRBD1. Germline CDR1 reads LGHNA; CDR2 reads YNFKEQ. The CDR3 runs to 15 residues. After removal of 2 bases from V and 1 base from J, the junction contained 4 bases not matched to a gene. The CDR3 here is CASSQSAGGNTEAFF. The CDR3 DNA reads TGTGCCAGCAGCCAATCGGCAGGGGGGAACACTGAAGCTTTCTTT.

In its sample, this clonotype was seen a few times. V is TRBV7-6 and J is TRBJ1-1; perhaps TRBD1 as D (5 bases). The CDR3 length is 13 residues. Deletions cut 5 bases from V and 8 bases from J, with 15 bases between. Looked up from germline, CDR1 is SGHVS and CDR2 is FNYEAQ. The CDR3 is CASSPTEIPEAFF. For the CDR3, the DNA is TGTGCCAGCAGCCCGACAGAGATACCAGAAGCTTTCTTT.

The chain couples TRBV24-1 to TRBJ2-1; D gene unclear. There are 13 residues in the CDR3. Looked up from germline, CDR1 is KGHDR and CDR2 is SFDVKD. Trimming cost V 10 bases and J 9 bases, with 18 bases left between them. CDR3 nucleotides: TGTGCCACTCAGTCCCCTAATTGGGGTGAGCAGTTCTTC. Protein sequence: CATQSPNWGEQFF.

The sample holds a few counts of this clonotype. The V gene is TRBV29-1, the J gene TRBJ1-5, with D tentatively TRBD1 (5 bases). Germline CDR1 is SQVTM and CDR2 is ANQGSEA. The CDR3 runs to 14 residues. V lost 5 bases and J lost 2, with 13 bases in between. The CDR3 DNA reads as TGCAGCGTTCAGGAGGGACTGGGCAATCAGCCCCAGCATTTT. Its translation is CSVQEGLGNQPQHF.

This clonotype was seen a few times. CDR3 residues: CSVGTGTGYTF. The DNA for the CDR3 is TGCAGCGTTGGTACAGGGACGGGCTACACCTTC. V usage is TRBV29-1 and J usage is TRBJ1-2, with D possibly TRBD1 on 6 matching bases. Trimming shortened V by 4 bases and J by 8 bases, and 11 bases separated the two germline ends. CDR1 is SQVTM, CDR2 ANQGSEA, per germline. CDR3 size: 11 residues. Complete variable domain (other parts from reference TRBV29-1 and TRBJ1-2): SAVISQKPSRDICQRGTSLTIQCQVDSQVTMMFWYRQQPGQSLTLIATANQGSEATYESGFVIDKFPISRPNLTFSTLTVSNMSPEDSSIYLCSVGTGTGYTFGSGTRLTVV.

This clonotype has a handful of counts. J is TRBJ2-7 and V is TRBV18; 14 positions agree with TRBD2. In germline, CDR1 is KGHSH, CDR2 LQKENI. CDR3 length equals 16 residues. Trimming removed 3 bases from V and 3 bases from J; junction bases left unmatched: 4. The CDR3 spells CASSPPGLAGGYEQYF. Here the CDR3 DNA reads TGTGCCAGCTCACCTCCTGGACTAGCGGGGGGCTACGAGCAGTACTTC.

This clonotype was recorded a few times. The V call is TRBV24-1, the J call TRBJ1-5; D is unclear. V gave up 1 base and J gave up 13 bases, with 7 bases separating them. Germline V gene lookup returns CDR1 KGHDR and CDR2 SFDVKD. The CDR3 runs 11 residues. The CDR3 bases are TGTGCCACCAGTGATTTAGGACGACAGCATTTT. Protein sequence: CATSDLGRQHF.

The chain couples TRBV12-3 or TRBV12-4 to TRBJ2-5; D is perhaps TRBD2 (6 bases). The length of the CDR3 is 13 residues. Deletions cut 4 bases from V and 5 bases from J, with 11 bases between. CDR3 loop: CASSSQGGETQYF. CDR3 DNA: TGTGCCAGCAGTTCCCAGGGAGGCGAGACCCAGTACTTC.

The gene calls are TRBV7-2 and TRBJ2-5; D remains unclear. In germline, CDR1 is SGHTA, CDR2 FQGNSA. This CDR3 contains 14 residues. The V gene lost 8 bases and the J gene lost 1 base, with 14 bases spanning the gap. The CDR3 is CASGPGPLQETQYF. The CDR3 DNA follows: TGTGCCAGCGGTCCAGGTCCACTCCAAGAGACCCAGTACTTC.

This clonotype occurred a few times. The DNA for the CDR3 is TGTGCCAGCAGGCCAGGGACTAGCACAGATACGCAGTATTTT. Encoded protein: CASRPGTSTDTQYF. The chain couples TRBV7-9 to TRBJ2-3, with D possibly being TRBD2 (6 bases). In germline, CDR1 is SEHNR, CDR2 FQNEAQ (reference sequence). Trimming pared 6 bases from V and 0 bases from J, leaving 10 bases between. This CDR3 region has 14 residues.

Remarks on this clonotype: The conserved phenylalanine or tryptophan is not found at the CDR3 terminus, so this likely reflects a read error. CDR3 nucleotide sequence: TGCAGTGCTAGAGAGGGGGTTACGCAGTATTCT. Protein sequence: CSAREGVTQYS. V gene TRBV20-1 combines with J gene TRBJ2-3, with D perhaps assigned TRBD1 or TRBD2 (5 bases each). In germline, CDR1 is DFQATT, CDR2 SNEGSKA (reference sequence). The CDR3 sequence is 11 residues long. The ends were cut back, 0 bases at V and 8 bases at J, with 6 bases in the middle.

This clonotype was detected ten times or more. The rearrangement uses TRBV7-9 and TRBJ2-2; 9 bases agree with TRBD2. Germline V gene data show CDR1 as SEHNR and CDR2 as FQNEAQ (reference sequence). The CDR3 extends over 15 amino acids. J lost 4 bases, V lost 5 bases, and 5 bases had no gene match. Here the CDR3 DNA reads TGTGCCAGCAGCCCGCGGACTAGCGCCACCGGGGAGCTGTTTTTT. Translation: CASSPRTSATGELFF.

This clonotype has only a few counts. The CDR3 DNA reads as TGTGCCAGCGGTACCGGGAGGGAGACCCAGTACTTC. Translation: CASGTGRETQYF. V gene TRBV28 combines with J gene TRBJ2-5, with 7 bases that match TRBD2. The CDR3 runs 12 residues. Germline V gene sequence: CDR1 MDHEN, CDR2 SYDVKM. With V trimmed by 8 bases and J by 5 bases, 5 bases remained unmatched.

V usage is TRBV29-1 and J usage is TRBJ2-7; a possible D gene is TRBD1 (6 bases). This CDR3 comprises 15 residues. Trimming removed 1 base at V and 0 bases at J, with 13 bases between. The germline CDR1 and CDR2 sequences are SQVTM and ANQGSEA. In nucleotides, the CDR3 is TGCAGCGTTGAAGGAGTATCGGACAGCTCCTACGAGCAGTACTTC. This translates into CSVEGVSDSSYEQYF.

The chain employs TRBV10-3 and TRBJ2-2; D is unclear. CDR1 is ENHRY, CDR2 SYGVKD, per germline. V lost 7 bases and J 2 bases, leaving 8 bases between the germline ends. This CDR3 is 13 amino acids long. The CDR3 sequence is CAITGKNTGELFF. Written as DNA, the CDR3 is TGTGCCATCACTGGCAAAAACACCGGGGAGCTGTTTTTT.

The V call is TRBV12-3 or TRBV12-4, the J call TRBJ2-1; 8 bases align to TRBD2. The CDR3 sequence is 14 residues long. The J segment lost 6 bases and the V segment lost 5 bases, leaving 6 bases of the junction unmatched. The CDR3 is CASSASGTSNEQFF. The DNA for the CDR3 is TGTGCCAGCAGTGCCTCCGGGACTAGCAATGAGCAGTTCTTC.

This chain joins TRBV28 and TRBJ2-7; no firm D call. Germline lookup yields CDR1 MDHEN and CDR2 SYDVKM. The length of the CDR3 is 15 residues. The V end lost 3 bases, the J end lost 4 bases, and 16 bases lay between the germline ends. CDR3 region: CASSFLGQAKYEQYF. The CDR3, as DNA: TGTGCCAGCAGTTTCTTGGGCCAAGCGAAATACGAGCAGTACTTC.

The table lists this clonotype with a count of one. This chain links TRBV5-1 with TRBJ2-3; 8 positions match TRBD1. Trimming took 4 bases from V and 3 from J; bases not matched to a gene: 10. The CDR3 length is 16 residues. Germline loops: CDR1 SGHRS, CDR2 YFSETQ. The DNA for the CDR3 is TGCGCCAGCAGCCCGACAGGGGTTGAGGGAACAGATACGCAGTATTTT. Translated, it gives CASSPTGVEGTDTQYF. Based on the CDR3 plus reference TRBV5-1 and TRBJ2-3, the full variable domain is KAGVTQTPRYLIKTRGQQVTLSCSPISGHRSVSWYQQTPGQGLQFLFEYFSETQRNKGNFPGRFSGRQFSNSRSEMNVSTLELGDSALYLCASSPTGVEGTDTQYFGPGTRLTVL.